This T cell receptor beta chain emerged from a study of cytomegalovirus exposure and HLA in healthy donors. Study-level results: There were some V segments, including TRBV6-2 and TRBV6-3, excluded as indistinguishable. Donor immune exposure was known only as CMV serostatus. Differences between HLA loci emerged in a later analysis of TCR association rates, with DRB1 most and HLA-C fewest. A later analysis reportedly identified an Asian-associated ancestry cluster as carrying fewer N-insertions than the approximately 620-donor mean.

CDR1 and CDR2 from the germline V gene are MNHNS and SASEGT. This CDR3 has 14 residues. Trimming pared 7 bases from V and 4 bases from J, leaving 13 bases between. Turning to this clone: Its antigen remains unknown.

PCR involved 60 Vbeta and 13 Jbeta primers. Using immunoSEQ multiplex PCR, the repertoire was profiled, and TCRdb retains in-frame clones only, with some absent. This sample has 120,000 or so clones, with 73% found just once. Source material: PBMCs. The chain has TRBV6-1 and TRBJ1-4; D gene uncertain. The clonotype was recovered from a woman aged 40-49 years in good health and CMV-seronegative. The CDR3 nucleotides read TGTGCCAGCAAGGAGCGCGAGATTAATGAAAAACTGTTTTTT. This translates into CASKEREINEKLFF.